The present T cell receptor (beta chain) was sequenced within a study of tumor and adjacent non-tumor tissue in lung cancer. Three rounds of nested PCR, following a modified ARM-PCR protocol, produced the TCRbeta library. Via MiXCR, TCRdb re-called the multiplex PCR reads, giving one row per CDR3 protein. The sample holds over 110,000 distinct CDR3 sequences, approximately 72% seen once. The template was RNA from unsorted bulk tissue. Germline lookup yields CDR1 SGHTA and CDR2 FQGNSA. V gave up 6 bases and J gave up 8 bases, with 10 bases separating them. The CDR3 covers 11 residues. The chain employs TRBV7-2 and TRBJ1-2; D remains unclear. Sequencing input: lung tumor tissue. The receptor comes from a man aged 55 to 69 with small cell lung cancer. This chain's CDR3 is CASRPTWGYTF. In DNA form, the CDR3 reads TGTGCCAGCAGGCCTACCTGGGGCTACACCTTC.